The 29 T cell receptor beta chains below all came from one sample that was sequenced in a study of metastatic and nonmetastatic thyroid tumors. MiXCR re-clonotyped the PCR reads for TCRdb. Of roughly 41,000 clones listed, roughly a sixth were seen once; the top ten hold 3.5% to 4%. Thyroid surgery was preceded by no treatment in any patient. Specimen: blood. These receptors were collected from a female donor with papillary thyroid cancer or a benign thyroid nodule (not recorded which). Some clones in this sample may be carry-over from other donors' samples.

This clone was seen ten or more times. V gene TRBV9 combines with J gene TRBJ2-2, with D tentatively TRBD1 (6 bases). Between the trimmed V and J ends, which lost 3 bases and 6 bases, there was a span of 12 bases. Germline lookup yields CDR1 SGDLS and CDR2 YYNGEE. This CDR3 comprises 14 residues. The CDR3 loop reads CASSGGGSAGELFF. CDR3 DNA: TGTGCCAGCAGCGGAGGGGGTAGCGCCGGGGAGCTGTTTTTT.

The rearrangement uses TRBV19 and TRBJ1-1; D uncertain. Trimming pared 3 bases from V and 1 base from J, leaving 6 bases between. In germline, CDR1 is LNHDA, CDR2 SQIVND (reference sequence). The CDR3 totals 13 residues. The CDR3 DNA follows: TGTGCCAGTAGTATTGCCACGAACACTGAAGCTTTCTTT. This gives the protein CASSIATNTEAFF.

The rearrangement links TRBV5-1 to TRBJ1-1; perhaps TRBD1 as D (5 bases). The CDR3 spans 14 residues. The germline gives CDR1 SGHRS, CDR2 YFSETQ. Trimming pared 6 bases from V and 4 bases from J, leaving 16 bases between. CDR3 amino acids: CASIPPGVSTEAFF. The CDR3 DNA follows: TGCGCCAGCATCCCCCCGGGGGTGAGCACTGAAGCTTTCTTT. Combining the CDR3 with reference TRBV5-1 and TRBJ1-1 gives the whole variable domain KAGVTQTPRYLIKTRGQQVTLSCSPISGHRSVSWYQQTPGQGLQFLFEYFSETQRNKGNFPGRFSGRQFSNSRSEMNVSTLELGDSALYLCASIPPGVSTEAFFGQGTRLTVV.

Within the sample, this clone is medium-sized. V gene TRBV27 combines with J gene TRBJ2-7, with D possibly being TRBD2 (5 bases). The CDR3 runs 15 residues. Per the germline V gene, CDR1 is MNHEY and CDR2 is SMNVEV (reference sequence). V was pared by 5 bases and J by 4 bases, with 18 bases between. The CDR3 DNA sequence: TGTGCCAGCAGTCCTTCTCCCGGGAACTCGTACGAGCAGTACTTC. Translating gives CASSPSPGNSYEQYF.

This clone is labeled medium-sized (0.01 to 0.1%). The chain employs TRBV6-1 and TRBJ1-1; D remains ambiguous. Germline CDR1 reads MNHNS; CDR2 reads SASEGT. V lost 0 bases and J lost 9, with 8 bases in between. The CDR3 covers 12 residues. The CDR3 here is CASSEALSKAFF. In DNA, the CDR3 is TGTGCCAGCAGTGAAGCGCTTAGCAAAGCTTTCTTT.

Within the sample, this clone is medium-sized. The V call is TRBV15, the J call TRBJ1-2; a possible D gene is TRBD1 (5 bases). Per germline, CDR1 LNHNV and CDR2 YYDKDF (reference sequence). V lost 1 base, J lost 8 bases, and 14 bases lay in between. CDR3 length equals 14 residues. CDR3 DNA: TGTGCCACCAGCAGAGGGACAAGGGAGGGAGGCTACACCTTC. This gives the protein CATSRGTREGGYTF. Complete variable domain (other parts from reference TRBV15 and TRBJ1-2): DAMVIQNPRYQVTQFGKPVTLSCSQTLNHNVMYWYQQKSSQAPKLLFHYYDKDFNNEADTPDNFQSRRPNTSFCFLDIRSPGLGDTAMYLCATSRGTREGGYTFGSGTRLTVV.

This clone was recorded at least ten times. This chain uses TRBV7-2 with TRBJ1-5; the D gene is possibly TRBD1 (6 bases). This CDR3 contains 14 residues. The germline V gene has CDR1 SGHTA and CDR2 FQGNSA. V lost 5 bases to trimming and J lost 8 bases, with 16 bases between them. The CDR3 loop is CASSLQGRSEPQHF. The CDR3 nucleotides are TGTGCCAGCAGCCTTCAGGGGCGGAGTGAGCCCCAGCATTTT. Filled out from reference TRBV7-2 and TRBJ1-5, the complete variable domain reads GAGVSQSPSNKVTEKGKDVELRCDPISGHTALYWYRQSLGQGLEFLIYFQGNSAPDKSGLPSDRFSAERTGGSVSTLTIQRTQQEDSAVYLCASSLQGRSEPQHFGDGTRLSIL.

In this sample, this clone turned up many times. Different DNA sequences within this sample yield the same CDR3. The rearrangement uses TRBV30 and TRBJ2-7; possibly TRBD2 for D (6 bases). The CDR3 spans 12 residues. Germline-derived CDR1 and CDR2 are GTSNPN and SVGIG (reference sequence). V was cut by 1 base and J by 5 bases, with 9 bases left in between. CDR3: CAWSDTGDEQYF. For the CDR3, the DNA is TGTGCCTGGAGTGACACGGGGGACGAGCAGTACTTC.

This clone was picked up a small number of times. V usage is TRBV9 and J usage is TRBJ2-1; 14 nucleotides agree with TRBD2. CDR3 size: 21 residues. Germline V lookup: CDR1 SGDLS, CDR2 YYNGEE. The trim removed 3 bases at V and 9 bases at J, leaving 23 bases unmatched. The CDR3 nucleotides are TGTGCCAGCAGCGCCGGGGTGGGGACTAGCGGGAGAGTAGGAGAAATCGTTGAGCAGTTCTTC. Translation gives CASSAGVGTSGRVGEIVEQFF.

This clone was observed at least ten times. The rearrangement uses TRBV12-3 or TRBV12-4 and TRBJ2-5; no reliable D call. Between the trimmed V and J ends, which lost 6 bases and 5 bases, there was a span of 13 bases. The CDR3 is 13 residues long. The CDR3 here is CASSPDSRETQYF. For the CDR3, the DNA is TGTGCCAGCAGCCCAGATTCTAGGGAGACCCAGTACTTC.

In its sample, this clone was seen many times. This rearrangement joins TRBV11-1 to TRBJ2-7; tentatively, D is TRBD1 or TRBD2 (5 bases each). This CDR3 region has 14 residues. The germline V gene has CDR1 SGHAT and CDR2 FQDESV (reference sequence). The V gene lost 1 base and the J gene lost 6 bases, with 13 bases spanning the gap. CDR3 DNA sequence: TGTGCCAGCAGCTTAGGTTGGGGACGGAGCGAGCAGTACTTC. It is translated as CASSLGWGRSEQYF. The full variable domain, with the rest looked up from reference TRBV11-1 and TRBJ2-7, is EAEVAQSPRYKITEKSQAVAFWCDPISGHATLYWYRQILGQGPELLVQFQDESVVDDSQLPKDRFSAERLKGVDSTLKIQPAELGDSAMYLCASSLGWGRSEQYFGPGTRLTVT.

In regard to this clone: A much larger clone sits a single nucleotide away, making a read error possible. The rearrangement links TRBV20-1 to TRBJ2-4; D remains unclear. Germline V CDR1 and CDR2: DFQATT, SNEGSKA (reference sequence). CDR3 length: 12 amino acids. The CDR3 coding sequence is TGCAGTGCTAGAGGAAAGGGAAACATTAAGTACTTC. This gives the protein CSARGKGNIKYF.

This clone was found many times. V usage is TRBV5-4 and J usage is TRBJ2-6, with no clear D. V lost 1 base and J lost 2, with 7 bases in between. The CDR3 covers 15 residues. Germline V gene lookup returns CDR1 SGHNT and CDR2 YYREEE (reference sequence). The CDR3 DNA reads as TGTGCCAGCAGCTTGAGGTACCCTGGGGCCAACGTCCTGACTTTC. Translating gives CASSLRYPGANVLTF.

The chain links TRBV5-1 to TRBJ2-1, with 9 bases lining up with TRBD2. V lost 2 bases to trimming and J lost 2 bases; unmatched junction nucleotides: 8. Germline CDR1 is SGHRS and CDR2 is YFSETQ. The CDR3 has 17 residues. The CDR3 spells CASSFGFGGRAYNEQFF. CDR3 sequence (DNA): TGCGCCAGCAGCTTCGGTTTTGGCGGGAGGGCCTACAATGAGCAGTTCTTC.

Notes on this clone: One end of the junction is discordant with germline, which a read error may explain. The chain has TRBV7-2 and TRBJ2-6, with D maybe TRBD1 (5 bases). This CDR3 spans 15 amino acids. CDR1 is SGHTA, CDR2 FQGNSA, per germline. CDR3 nucleotide sequence: TGTGCCAACAGCTTATCGGCCTCTGGGGCCAACGTCCTTACTTTC. This encodes CANSLSASGANVLTF.

This clone was seen ten or more times. The rearrangement links TRBV5-8 to TRBJ2-1; 12 bases map to TRBD2. The J segment lost 3 bases and the V segment lost 5 bases, leaving 0 bases of the junction unmatched. Germline values: CDR1 SGHTS, CDR2 YDEGEE. The CDR3 totals 14 residues. The CDR3 here is CASRTSGGYNEQFF. As DNA, the CDR3 is TGTGCCAGCAGGACTAGCGGGGGCTACAATGAGCAGTTCTTC.

Many counts were recorded for this clone. The chain couples TRBV19 to TRBJ1-2, with TRBD1 identical over 10 bases. V trimming: 7 bases; J trimming: 6 bases; junction bases outside the gene matches: 11. Germline V gene sequence: CDR1 LNHDA, CDR2 SQIVND (reference sequence). The CDR3 spans 15 residues. The CDR3 DNA reads TGTGCCAGTAATAAAGACAGGGGGCGGAGGAATGGCTACACCTTC. Translating gives CASNKDRGRRNGYTF.

About this clone: Germline and junction disagree at one end, which may indicate a read error. The rearrangement uses TRBV19 and TRBJ1-2; maybe TRBD1 (5 bases). This CDR3 has 15 residues. Germline loops: CDR1 LNHDA, CDR2 SQIVND (reference sequence). Written as DNA, the CDR3 is TGTGCCAGTAGTATATGGGGCAGCGGAAACTATTGCTACACCTTC. Amino acid sequence: CASSIWGSGNYCYTF.

This clone occurred many times. One end of the junction fails to match germline, which may point to a read error. The rearrangement joins TRBV28 to TRBJ1-2; no reliable D call. Germline-derived CDR1 and CDR2 are MDHEN and SYDVKM. The CDR3 is made up of 12 amino acids. DNA of the CDR3: TGTGCCAGCGCAACCACCTACTATGGCTGCACCTTC. Translating it yields CASATTYYGCTF.

This clone rates as large. The J gene is TRBJ1-1, the V gene TRBV30, with D hard to call. CDR1 is GTSNPN, CDR2 SVGIG, per germline (reference sequence). V shed 4 bases and J shed 3 bases, with 6 bases lying between them. The CDR3 runs 11 residues. In DNA, the CDR3 is TGTGCCTGGAATAGGGACACTGAAGCTTTCTTT. Translation gives CAWNRDTEAFF.

Only a few counts were recorded for this clone. A junction boundary mismatches the germline segment, possibly from a read error. This chain connects TRBV6-1 to TRBJ2-5, with 11 nucleotides matching TRBD2. This CDR3 spans 18 amino acids. In germline, CDR1 is MNHNS, CDR2 SASEGT. The CDR3 spells CDSRPGGIAGGAVETKYF. The CDR3, as DNA: TGTGACAGCAGACCCGGGGGAATAGCGGGAGGGGCGGTGGAGACCAAGTACTTC.

In its sample, this clone was seen many times. The chain combines TRBV7-2 with TRBJ2-3, with 11 bases that match TRBD1. The CDR3 has 17 amino acids. Germline assignment: CDR1 SGHTA and CDR2 FQGNSA. The J segment lost 0 bases and the V segment lost 4 bases, leaving 6 bases of the junction unmatched. The CDR3 sequence is CASSYGQGAGSTDTQYF. CDR3 bases: TGTGCCAGCAGCTACGGACAGGGGGCAGGTAGCACAGATACGCAGTATTTT.

This clone has at least ten counts. The V call is TRBV6-1, the J call TRBJ2-1; D unclear. Germline CDR1 and CDR2: MNHNS and SASEGT. The CDR3 spans 14 residues. V was shortened by 3 bases and J by 0 bases, with 6 bases between the two germline ends. CDR3 sequence reads: CASSDPYSYNEQFF. The CDR3 nucleotides read TGTGCCAGCAGTGATCCATACTCCTACAATGAGCAGTTCTTC.

This clone has ten or more counts. The V call is TRBV20-1, the J call TRBJ1-2; D possibly corresponds to TRBD1 (6 bases). Germline CDR1 is DFQATT and CDR2 is SNEGSKA (reference sequence). The CDR3 runs to 14 residues. The V end was cut by 0 bases, the J end by 2 bases, with 10 bases between. The CDR3 bases are TGCAGTGCTAGAGATCGGGACACAAACTATGGCTACACCTTC. Translation gives CSARDRDTNYGYTF.

A word on this clone: Just one base apart from a much larger clone, this may be a read error. This chain links TRBV7-9 with TRBJ2-5; D is undetermined. Trimming left V 7 bases short and J 5 bases short, with 23 bases between. CDR1 is SEHNR, CDR2 FQNEAQ, per germline (reference sequence). This CDR3 is 16 amino acids long. CDR3 in amino acids: CASIPEGYNPGETQYF. The CDR3, as DNA: TGTGCCAGCATCCCCGAAGGGTACAACCCTGGGGAGACCCAGTACTTC.

In this sample, this clone turned up many times. The chain joins TRBV7-9 to TRBJ2-1; 8 bases line up with TRBD2. The germline V gene has CDR1 SEHNR and CDR2 FQNEAQ (reference sequence). With 5 bases clipped from V and 6 bases from J, the junction kept 6 bases outside the gene matches. CDR3 size: 14 residues. The CDR3 protein is CASSTSGTSNEQFF. Written as DNA, the CDR3 is TGTGCCAGCAGCACCTCCGGGACTAGCAATGAGCAGTTCTTC.

This clone was counted many times. V gene TRBV20-1 combines with J gene TRBJ2-3; 8 bases fit TRBD1. CDR3 size: 13 residues. With V trimmed by 4 bases and J by 8 bases, 8 bases remained unmatched. The germline CDR1 and CDR2 sequences are DFQATT and SNEGSKA (reference sequence). CDR3 residues: CSANPDRVTTQYF. The CDR3, as DNA: TGCAGTGCTAACCCGGACAGGGTCACTACGCAGTATTTT.

This chain connects TRBV9 to TRBJ2-3; D remains ambiguous. With 0 bases removed from V and 0 bases from J, the gap between germline ends came to 8 bases. Per germline, CDR1 SGDLS and CDR2 YYNGEE. The CDR3 sequence is 15 residues long. CDR3 sequence reads: CASSVVGFSTDTQYF. CDR3 in DNA: TGTGCCAGCAGCGTAGTGGGCTTTAGCACAGATACGCAGTATTTT. Filled out from reference TRBV9 and TRBJ2-3, the complete variable domain reads DSGVTQTPKHLITATGQRVTLRCSPRSGDLSVYWYQQSLDQGLQFLIQYYNGEERAKGNILERFSAQQFPDLHSELNLSSLELGDSALYFCASSVVGFSTDTQYFGPGTRLTVL.

This clone was observed many times. The chain combines TRBV18 with TRBJ1-5; a weak D match, TRBD1 (6 bases). This CDR3 spans 14 amino acids. V was clipped by 6 bases and J by 6 bases, with 15 bases between them. Germline V gene data show CDR1 as KGHSH and CDR2 as LQKENI. CDR3 DNA sequence: TGTGCCAGCTCGGCGGGGGGGCAAGGTCAGCCCCAGCATTTT. Amino acid sequence: CASSAGGQGQPQHF.